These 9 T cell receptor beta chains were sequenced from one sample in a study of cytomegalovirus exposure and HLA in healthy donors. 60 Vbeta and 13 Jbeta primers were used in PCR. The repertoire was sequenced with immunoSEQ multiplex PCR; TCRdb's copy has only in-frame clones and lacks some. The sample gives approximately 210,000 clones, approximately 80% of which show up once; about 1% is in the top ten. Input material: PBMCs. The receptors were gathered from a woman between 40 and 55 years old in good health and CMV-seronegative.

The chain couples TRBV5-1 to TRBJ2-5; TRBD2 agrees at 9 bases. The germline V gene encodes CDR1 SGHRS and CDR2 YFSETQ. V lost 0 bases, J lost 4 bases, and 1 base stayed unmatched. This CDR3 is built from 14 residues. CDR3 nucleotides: TGCGCCAGCAGCTTGGTACTAGCGGGAGAGACCCAGTACTTC. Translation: CASSLVLAGETQYF.

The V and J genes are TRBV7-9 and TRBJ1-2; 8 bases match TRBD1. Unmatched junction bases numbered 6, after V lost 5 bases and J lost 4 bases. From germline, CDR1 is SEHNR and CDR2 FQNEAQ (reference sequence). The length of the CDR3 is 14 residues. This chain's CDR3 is CASSEEGQVYGYTF. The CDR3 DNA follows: TGTGCCAGCAGCGAGGAGGGACAGGTCTATGGCTACACCTTC.

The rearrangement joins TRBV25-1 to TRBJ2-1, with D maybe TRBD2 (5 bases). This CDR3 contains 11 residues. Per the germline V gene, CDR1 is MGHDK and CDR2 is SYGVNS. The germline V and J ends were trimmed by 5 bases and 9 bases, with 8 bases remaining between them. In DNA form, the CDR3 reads TGTGCCAGCAGTCGGACTTCTGAGCAGTTCTTC. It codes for CASSRTSEQFF.

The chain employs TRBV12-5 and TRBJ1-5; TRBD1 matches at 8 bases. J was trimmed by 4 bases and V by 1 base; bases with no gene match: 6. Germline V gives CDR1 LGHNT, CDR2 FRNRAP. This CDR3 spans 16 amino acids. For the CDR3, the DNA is TGTGCTAGTGGTTTGGACGCCGGGACAGGTAATCAGCCCCAGCATTTT. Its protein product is CASGLDAGTGNQPQHF.

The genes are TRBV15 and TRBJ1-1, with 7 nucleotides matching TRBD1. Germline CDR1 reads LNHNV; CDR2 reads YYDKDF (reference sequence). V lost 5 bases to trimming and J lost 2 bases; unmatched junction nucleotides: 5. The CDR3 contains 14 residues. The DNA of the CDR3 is TGTGCCACCAGCCTCGGGACAGCTAACACTGAAGCTTTCTTT. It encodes CATSLGTANTEAFF.

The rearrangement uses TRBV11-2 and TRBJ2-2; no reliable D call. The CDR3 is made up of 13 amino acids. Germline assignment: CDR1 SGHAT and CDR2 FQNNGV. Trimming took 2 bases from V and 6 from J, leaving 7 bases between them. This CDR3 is CASSLSGPGELFF. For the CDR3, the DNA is TGTGCCAGCAGCTTATCAGGCCCCGGGGAGCTGTTTTTT.

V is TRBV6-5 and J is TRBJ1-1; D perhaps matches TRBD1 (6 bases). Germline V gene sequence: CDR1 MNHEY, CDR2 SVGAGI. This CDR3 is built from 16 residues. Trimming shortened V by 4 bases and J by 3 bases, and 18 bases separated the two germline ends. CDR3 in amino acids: CASSFSQGRRYTEAFF. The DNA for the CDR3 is TGTGCCAGCAGTTTCTCACAGGGTCGGCGGTACACTGAAGCTTTCTTT.

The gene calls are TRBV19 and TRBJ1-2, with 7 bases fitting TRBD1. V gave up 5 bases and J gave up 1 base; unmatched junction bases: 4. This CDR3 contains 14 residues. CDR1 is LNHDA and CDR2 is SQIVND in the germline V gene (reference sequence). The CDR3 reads CASSPRDSNYGYTF. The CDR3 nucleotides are TGTGCCAGTAGTCCCCGGGACAGTAACTATGGCTACACCTTC.

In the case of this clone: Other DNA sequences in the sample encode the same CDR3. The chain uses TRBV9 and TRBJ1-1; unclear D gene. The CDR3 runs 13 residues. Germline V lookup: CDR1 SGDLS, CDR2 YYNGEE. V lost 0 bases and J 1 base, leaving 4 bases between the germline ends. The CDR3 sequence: CASSVAQNTEAFF. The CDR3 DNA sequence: TGTGCCAGCAGCGTAGCCCAGAACACTGAAGCTTTCTTT.